This T cell receptor (beta chain) was recorded in a study of graft-versus-host responses after intestinal transplantation. As for the study in general: Multivisceral, liver-intestinal, or isolated intestinal transplants were given to recipients. All recipients were given anti-thymocyte globulin induction, and tacrolimus and steroids were then administered for three to four years.

About this clone: Its specificity is not known.

The table came from immunoSEQ multiplex PCR; TCRdb's copy has only in-frame clones and leaves some out. Here the sample spans some 90,000 clones, approximately 90% being singletons. Overall study findings and caveats: Peak circulating GvH clone levels tracked with early post-transplant HvG declines. Those patients showing graft-donor T cell macrochimerism displayed high graft-versus-host to host-versus-graft clonal ratios in allografts.

There are 15 residues in the CDR3. The V and J ends lost 1 base and 6 bases respectively, with 14 bases between them. Germline CDR1 SGHRS, CDR2 YFSETQ. Sequences were derived from unstimulated CD8+ T cells sorted from spleen or lymph node cells, sampled before transplant. The rearrangement links TRBV5-1 to TRBJ2-1, with D possibly matching TRBD1 (7 bases). The sequence came from a human donor who was the organ donor for an intestinal transplant. CDR3 DNA sequence: TGCGCCAGCAGCTTGCAGGGGGGTGGAAGCAATGAGCAGTTCTTC. Translating gives CASSLQGGGSNEQFF.